The present T cell receptor beta chain was sequenced within a study of blood T cell repertoires in COVID-19. In the study's own analysis: Cell counts per sample came from amplifying reference gene primers. TCRdb's table, derived via immunoSEQ multiplex PCR, lists solely in-frame clones and lacks some. The DNA gave D and trimming, while V, J and clone size come from that table. The sample lists 250,000 to 350,000 clones; about nine tenths were seen once. The clonotype was recovered from a woman aged 45-65 years who had recovered from COVID-19. Sequencing was carried out using peripheral blood.

The CDR3 loop reads CASSFLGGTSYNEQFF. The CDR3 coding sequence is TGCGCCAGCAGCTTCTTGGGGGGGACCTCCTACAATGAGCAGTTCTTC. The rearrangement joins TRBV5-1 to TRBJ2-1; 7 bases align to TRBD2. In germline, CDR1 is SGHRS, CDR2 YFSETQ. V lost 2 bases, J lost 0 bases, and 5 bases stayed unmatched. The CDR3 loop spans 16 amino acids.